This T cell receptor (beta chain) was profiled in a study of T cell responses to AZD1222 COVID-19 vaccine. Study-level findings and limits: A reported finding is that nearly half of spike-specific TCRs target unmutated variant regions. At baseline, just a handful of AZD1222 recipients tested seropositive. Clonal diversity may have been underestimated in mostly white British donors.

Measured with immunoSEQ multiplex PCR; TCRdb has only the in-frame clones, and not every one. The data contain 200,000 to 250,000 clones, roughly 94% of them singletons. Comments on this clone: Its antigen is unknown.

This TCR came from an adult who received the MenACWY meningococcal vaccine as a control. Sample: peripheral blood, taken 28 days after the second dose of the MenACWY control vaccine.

The CDR3 region has the DNA TGTGCCAGCAGCGTCGGGGATGGACTGTACGAGCAGTACTTC. It translates to CASSVGDGLYEQYF. This sequence joins TRBV9 and TRBJ2-7, with D possibly TRBD2 on 5 matching bases. The CDR3 spans 14 residues. Germline CDR1 SGDLS, CDR2 YYNGEE. V was clipped by 2 bases and J by 4 bases, with 13 bases between them.